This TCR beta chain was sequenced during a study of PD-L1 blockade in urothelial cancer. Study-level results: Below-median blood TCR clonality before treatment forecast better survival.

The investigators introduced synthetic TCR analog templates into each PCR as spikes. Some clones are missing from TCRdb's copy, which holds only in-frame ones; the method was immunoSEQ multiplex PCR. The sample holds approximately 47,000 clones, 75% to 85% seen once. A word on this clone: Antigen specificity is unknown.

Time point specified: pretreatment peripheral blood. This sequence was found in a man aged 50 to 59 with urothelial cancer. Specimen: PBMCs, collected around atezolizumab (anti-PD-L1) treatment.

CDR3 coding DNA: TGTGCCAGCAGCGTAGAGGGGCAGGATACTGAAAAACTGTTTTTT. Protein product: CASSVEGQDTEKLFF. The rearrangement links TRBV9 to TRBJ1-4, with a possible D match to TRBD1 (5 bases). Germline loops: CDR1 SGDLS, CDR2 YYNGEE. V lost 0 bases and J lost 7, with 13 bases in between. The CDR3 sequence is 15 residues long.